This entry lists 24 T cell receptor beta chains sequenced from one sample in a study of cytomegalovirus exposure and HLA in healthy donors. The PCR made use of 60 Vbeta and 13 Jbeta primers. Generated by immunoSEQ multiplex PCR, the TCRdb table keeps only in-frame clones and is missing some. This sample has around 130,000 clones, with approximately 84% found just once. Sequenced material: PBMCs. The receptors originated from a boy aged 2 to 10 in good health and CMV-seronegative.

The chain links TRBV5-1 to TRBJ2-3; no firm D call. The V end lost 0 bases, the J end lost 3 bases, and 11 bases lay between the germline ends. The CDR3 extends over 15 amino acids. The germline gives CDR1 SGHRS, CDR2 YFSETQ. CDR3 bases: TGCGCCAGCAGCTTGGTAACGGGTTGGACAGATACGCAGTATTTT. This sequence encodes CASSLVTGWTDTQYF. Complete variable domain (other parts from reference TRBV5-1 and TRBJ2-3): KAGVTQTPRYLIKTRGQQVTLSCSPISGHRSVSWYQQTPGQGLQFLFEYFSETQRNKGNFPGRFSGRQFSNSRSEMNVSTLELGDSALYLCASSLVTGWTDTQYFGPGTRLTVL.

The chain links TRBV5-1 to TRBJ2-2, with D possibly matching TRBD1 (5 bases). Germline CDR1 reads SGHRS; CDR2 reads YFSETQ. Trimming removed 3 bases at V and 4 bases at J, with 16 bases between. The CDR3 runs 16 residues. This chain's CDR3 is CASSSYLTVTTGELFF. The CDR3 nucleotides read TGCGCCAGCAGCTCCTACTTGACAGTCACCACCGGGGAGCTGTTTTTT. The full variable domain, with the rest looked up from reference TRBV5-1 and TRBJ2-2, is KAGVTQTPRYLIKTRGQQVTLSCSPISGHRSVSWYQQTPGQGLQFLFEYFSETQRNKGNFPGRFSGRQFSNSRSEMNVSTLELGDSALYLCASSSYLTVTTGELFFGEGSRLTVL.

The chain employs TRBV6-5 and TRBJ1-5; D not certain. Trimming took off 6 bases at V and 3 bases at J, with 12 bases between the two ends. Germline V gene sequence: CDR1 MNHEY, CDR2 SVGAGI. The CDR3 has 14 residues. The CDR3 reads CASRPGLINQPQHF. The CDR3, as DNA: TGTGCCAGCAGGCCCGGACTGATCAATCAGCCCCAGCATTTT.

This sequence joins TRBV9 and TRBJ2-1; 7 bases line up with TRBD1. Germline CDR1 SGDLS, CDR2 YYNGEE. This CDR3 region has 16 residues. Trimming removed 0 bases from V and 3 bases from J; junction bases left unmatched: 6. The CDR3 region is CASSVEGAALYNEQFF. In DNA, the CDR3 is TGTGCCAGCAGCGTAGAGGGGGCGGCCCTCTACAATGAGCAGTTCTTC.

The chain uses TRBV11-2 and TRBJ2-5; D is possibly TRBD2 (7 bases). This CDR3 is 16 amino acids long. The germline V gene has CDR1 SGHAT and CDR2 FQNNGV. V lost 6 bases and J 3 bases, leaving 20 bases between the germline ends. The CDR3 DNA reads as TGTGCCAGCAGACCCGGAAGGGGGGGGAGGGAAGAGACCCAGTACTTC. Translating it yields CASRPGRGGREETQYF.

This clone was seen a few times. The V gene is TRBV6-4, the J gene TRBJ2-1, with 13 bases fitting TRBD2. The ends lost 5 bases at V and 12 bases at J; junction bases unmatched: 4. Germline values: CDR1 MRHNA, CDR2 SNTAGT. There are 13 residues in the CDR3. CDR3 residues: CASSSGTSGAQFF. The CDR3 coding sequence is TGTGCCAGCAGTTCCGGGACTAGCGGGGCGCAGTTCTTC.

The chain joins TRBV29-1 to TRBJ2-2, with 8 bases lining up with TRBD2. Germline-derived CDR1 and CDR2 are SQVTM and ANQGSEA. Trimming cost V 6 bases and J 6 bases; bases outside gene matches: 12. The CDR3 sequence is 15 residues long. CDR3 sequence (DNA): TGCAGCGTCTACTGGACTAGCTCGAGTGCCGGGGAGCTGTTTTTT. Translation: CSVYWTSSSAGELFF.

The chain links TRBV2 to TRBJ1-1, with D hard to call. The V and J ends lost 2 bases and 1 base respectively, with 11 bases between them. There are 15 residues in the CDR3. Germline CDR1 SNHLY, CDR2 FYNNEI. This chain's CDR3 is CASSEIRLPNTEAFF. CDR3 nucleotides: TGTGCCAGCAGTGAAATTAGACTACCGAACACTGAAGCTTTCTTT.

The J gene is TRBJ1-1, the V gene TRBV10-3; a weak D match, TRBD1 (6 bases). The germline V gene encodes CDR1 ENHRY and CDR2 SYGVKD. Trimming stripped 7 bases from V and 2 bases from J, with 14 bases between. The CDR3 runs 14 residues. CDR3 in amino acids: CAIKKQGANTEAFF. The CDR3 DNA follows: TGTGCCATCAAGAAACAGGGCGCTAACACTGAAGCTTTCTTT.

This chain uses TRBV4-1 with TRBJ1-1; D remains unclear. V shed 0 bases and J shed 5 bases, with 10 bases lying between them. The CDR3 covers 14 residues. Germline-derived CDR1 and CDR2 are MGHRA and YSYEKL. CDR3 in amino acids: CASSQEAGWTEAFF. CDR3 nucleotides: TGCGCCAGCAGCCAAGAGGCGGGGTGGACTGAAGCTTTCTTT.

The chain combines TRBV2 with TRBJ2-7; D is perhaps TRBD2 (6 bases). The CDR3 has 14 residues. Trimming cost V 5 bases and J 6 bases, with 17 bases left between them. CDR1 and CDR2 (germline): SNHLY, FYNNEI. The CDR3 region is CASSKLGLPGEQYF. For the CDR3, the DNA is TGTGCCAGCAGTAAACTGGGACTGCCGGGCGAGCAGTACTTC.

The chain is built from TRBV6-5 and TRBJ1-2; D may be TRBD1 (6 bases). The V gene lost 0 bases and the J gene lost 8 bases, with 19 bases spanning the gap. The CDR3 contains 16 residues. From germline, CDR1 is MNHEY and CDR2 SVGAGI. The CDR3 nucleotides read TGTGCCAGCAGTTACTCGAGTGACGGGGGGGCGGCCGGCTACACCTTC. Encoded protein: CASSYSSDGGAAGYTF.

J is TRBJ2-6 and V is TRBV18; 7 bases agree with TRBD2. V trimming: 4 bases; J trimming: 7 bases; junction bases outside the gene matches: 10. Germline CDR1 KGHSH, CDR2 LQKENI. CDR3 length: 16 amino acids. CDR3 loop: CASSLETGGAANVLTF. The CDR3 bases are TGTGCCAGCTCACTGGAGACGGGGGGTGCTGCCAACGTCCTGACTTTC.

V and J are TRBV18 and TRBJ2-2; a weak D match, TRBD1 (6 bases). The CDR3 length is 13 residues. CDR1 KGHSH and CDR2 LQKENI come from the germline V gene. Trimming pared 2 bases from V and 6 bases from J, leaving 7 bases between. Written as DNA, the CDR3 is TGTGCCAGCTCACCAGGGACACCCGGGGAGCTGTTTTTT. Its protein is CASSPGTPGELFF. Full variable domain (missing parts from reference TRBV18 and TRBJ2-2): NAGVMQNPRHLVRRRGQEARLRCSPMKGHSHVYWYRQLPEEGLKFMVYLQKENIIDESGMPKERFSAEFPKEGPSILRIQQVVRGDSAAYFCASSPGTPGELFFGEGSRLTVL.

This sequence joins TRBV4-1 and TRBJ1-2; D possibly corresponds to TRBD1 (5 bases). Trimming removed 1 base from V and 3 bases from J, with 15 bases in between. The CDR3 loop spans 16 amino acids. In germline, CDR1 is MGHRA, CDR2 YSYEKL. CDR3 sequence reads: CASSQGAWGTDYGYTF. The CDR3 DNA reads as TGCGCCAGCAGCCAAGGAGCCTGGGGGACTGACTATGGCTACACCTTC.

A single count supports this clone. A read error may account for a junction end that differs from germline. This CDR3 is also generated by other DNA sequences in the sample. The chain joins TRBV7-9 to TRBJ2-5; a possible D gene is TRBD1 (5 bases). The CDR3 loop spans 12 amino acids. Germline V lookup: CDR1 SEHNR, CDR2 FQNEAQ (reference sequence). The CDR3 sequence is CASSLDSQTQYF. The DNA of the CDR3 is TGTGCTAGCAGCTTAGACAGTCAGACCCAGTACTTC.

This chain links TRBV5-8 with TRBJ2-5, with D perhaps matching TRBD2 (5 bases). CDR1 is SGHTS and CDR2 is YDEGEE in the germline V gene. Trimming pared 5 bases from V and 5 bases from J, leaving 19 bases between. The CDR3 has 15 amino acids. The CDR3 coding sequence is TGTGCCAGCAGGGGAAGGACTCCCTTCTCGGAGACCCAGTACTTC. As protein: CASRGRTPFSETQYF.

This clone appeared once. The V call is TRBV5-1, the J call TRBJ1-1, with D hard to call. There are 14 residues in the CDR3. Trimming took off 0 bases at V and 0 bases at J, with 6 bases between the two ends. Germline V CDR1 and CDR2: SGHRS, YFSETQ. Here the CDR3 reads CASSLGSLNTEAFF. As DNA, the CDR3 is TGCGCCAGCAGCTTGGGCAGTTTGAACACTGAAGCTTTCTTT.

This sequence joins TRBV27 and TRBJ1-5, with D maybe TRBD1 (6 bases). The CDR3 runs to 17 residues. Trimming shortened V by 5 bases and J by 2 bases, and 19 bases separated the two germline ends. Germline V gene lookup returns CDR1 MNHEY and CDR2 SMNVEV (reference sequence). The CDR3 DNA is TGTGCCAGCAGTACCCAGGCCCCAGGGGCGGGCAATCAGCCCCAGCATTTT. Translating it yields CASSTQAPGAGNQPQHF.

This chain links TRBV4-2 with TRBJ2-3, with 10 bases lining up with TRBD2. Losses at the gene ends were 5 bases for V and 4 bases for J; bases not matched to a gene: 9. Germline CDR1 is LGHNA and CDR2 is YNFKEQ. This CDR3 contains 16 residues. The CDR3 spells CASSGVAGGGADTQYF. The CDR3 nucleotides read TGTGCCAGCAGCGGGGTAGCGGGGGGCGGCGCAGATACGCAGTATTTT.

The rearrangement links TRBV29-1 to TRBJ1-2; D call uncertain. The CDR3 is made up of 16 amino acids. Germline V gene data show CDR1 as SQVTM and CDR2 as ANQGSEA. Trimming removed 0 bases from V and 8 bases from J, with 22 bases in between. For the CDR3, the DNA is TGCAGCGTTGAAGATCCTCGGGTAAGGCTCGCTCGAGGCTACACCTTC. Protein sequence: CSVEDPRVRLARGYTF. Full variable domain (remainder filled in from reference TRBV29-1 and TRBJ1-2): SAVISQKPSRDICQRGTSLTIQCQVDSQVTMMFWYRQQPGQSLTLIATANQGSEATYESGFVIDKFPISRPNLTFSTLTVSNMSPEDSSIYLCSVEDPRVRLARGYTFGSGTRLTVV.

The V and J genes are TRBV1 and TRBJ2-7; the DNA was not compared with TRBD2, the D call given in the table. TRBV1 has pseudogene status. CDR3 length equals 17 residues. The CDR3 DNA reads as TGCACCAGCAGCCCCCGACTAGCGGGAGGGCCCCCCTACGAGCAGTACGTC. Amino acids: CTSSPRLAGGPPYEQYV.

This sequence joins TRBV6-1 and TRBJ1-5, with D uncertain. The germline gives CDR1 MNHNS, CDR2 SASEGT. V lost 2 bases to trimming and J lost 4 bases, with 6 bases between them. The CDR3 has 13 residues. The CDR3 spells CASSENGNQPQHF. For the CDR3, the DNA is TGTGCCAGCAGTGAAAACGGGAATCAGCCCCAGCATTTT.

This chain joins TRBV5-1 and TRBJ2-3; D is possibly TRBD2 (7 bases). V gave up 4 bases and J gave up 3 bases, with 18 bases separating them. Germline CDR1 and CDR2: SGHRS and YFSETQ. This CDR3 region has 16 residues. CDR3 sequence reads: CASSLYLGGGTDTQYF. The CDR3 coding sequence is TGCGCCAGCAGCCTCTACTTAGGGGGGGGGACAGATACGCAGTATTTT.